This TCR beta chain was sequenced during a study of post-analysis software for immune sequencing data. Study outcomes and limitations: Normalized Chao1 diversity was significantly reduced in patients versus controls. The study found TRBV5-6, TRBV5-1 and TRBV20-1 among four to six TRBV segments more frequent in patients than controls.

The table lists this clonotype with a few counts. Its cognate antigen is unknown. V shed 2 bases and J shed 5 bases, with 4 bases lying between them. There are 12 residues in the CDR3. Germline CDR1 reads MGHRA; CDR2 reads YSYEKL. Carried by the TCR beta cDNA libraries were unique molecular identifiers. TCRdb re-derived calls from the PCR reads in MiXCR, one entry per CDR3 protein. This repertoire shows hundreds of thousands of distinct CDR3 sequences, under 55% found once; its top ten account for 12%. The chain links TRBV4-1 to TRBJ2-1; D not certain. The receptor was derived from a girl aged 5-17 years with multiple sclerosis. The sequenced material came from blood. In DNA form, the CDR3 reads TGCGCCAGCAGCCAAATTAACAATGAGCAGTTCTTC. Its translation: CASSQINNEQFF.